Described below is a single T cell receptor beta chain sequence and its context. The data stem from a study of early stage breast cancer tumors. Measured with immunoSEQ multiplex PCR; TCRdb has only the in-frame clones, and not every one. The table has almost 55,000 clones, 90% to 95% seen once. Sequencing was done on a sample of blood. This receptor was taken from a person aged 70 to 80 with breast cancer.

Written as DNA, the CDR3 is TGCGCCAGCAGCCTAATTCCGGGGAACAATCAGCCCCAGCATTTT. The encoded protein is CASSLIPGNNQPQHF. The gene calls are TRBV4-1 and TRBJ1-5; no reliable D call. Trimming stripped 4 bases from V and 3 bases from J, with 13 bases between. The CDR3 contains 15 residues. Germline assignment: CDR1 MGHRA and CDR2 YSYEKL.